This T cell receptor (beta chain) was recorded in a study of blood T cell repertoires in COVID-19. Overall study: Nucleic acid was either cDNA or gDNA, and it came from T cells, B-cell-depleted T cells, or PBMCs.

Per the original data handling: Researchers report that nucleated cell counts were estimated from reference gene primer amplification. The repertoire was sequenced with immunoSEQ multiplex PCR; TCRdb's copy has only in-frame clones and lacks some. V, J and clone size reflect that table, while D and trimming were determined from the DNA. The sample has fewer than 200,000 clones; around 85% are singletons. Trimming removed 5 bases from V and 8 bases from J, with 13 bases in between. CDR1 and CDR2 from the germline V gene are MNHNY and SVGAGI (reference sequence). CDR3 length: 13 residues. This chain uses TRBV6-6 with TRBJ1-5; possible D gene TRBD1, 5 bases. The TCR was taken from a man in his 60s who had recovered from COVID-19. The sample taken for sequencing was peripheral blood. In nucleotides, the CDR3 is TGTGCCAGCAGTGCGGACATGGAGAAGCCCCAGCATTTT. This sequence encodes CASSADMEKPQHF.